This paragraph reports one T cell receptor beta chain. Original processing methods: Using reference gene primer amplification, nucleated cell counts were estimated. Only in-frame clones appear in the TCRdb table, and some are missing; sequencing was by immunoSEQ multiplex PCR. The V and J calls and clone size come from that table; D and trimming were worked out from the DNA. The profile shows about 130,000 clones, more than 70% of them singletons. The V end was cut by 5 bases, the J end by 0 bases, with 13 bases between. Germline CDR1 reads SGHVS; CDR2 reads FNYEAQ. CDR3 size: 15 residues. This entry is derived from a study of blood T cell repertoires in COVID-19. Study at large: Acute-phase and convalescent COVID-19 samples originated in the United States, Italy and Spain. T cells, B-cell-depleted T cells, or PBMCs supplied cDNA or gDNA.

This sequence joins TRBV7-6 and TRBJ1-2; TRBD1 might be the D (5 bases). The receptor comes from a woman between 25 and 40 years old who had recovered from COVID-19. Specimen: peripheral blood. CDR3 sequence reads: CASSMGPAANYGYTF. CDR3 bases: TGTGCCAGCAGCATGGGGCCGGCAGCTAACTATGGCTACACCTTC.